The source of this TCR beta chain is a study of blood T cell repertoires in COVID-19. Using immunoSEQ multiplex PCR, the repertoire was profiled, and TCRdb retains in-frame clones only, with some absent. The sample includes over 350,000 clones, roughly 90% of them seen just once. This CDR3 is built from 16 residues. The germline gives CDR1 SEHNR, CDR2 FQNEAQ (reference sequence). Trimming removed 5 bases from V and 0 bases from J; junction bases left unmatched: 6. Sample: PBMCs or T cells enriched from blood (not recorded which). The genes are TRBV7-9 and TRBJ2-2; 7 nucleotides agree with TRBD1. The receptor comes from a woman younger than 45 with acute COVID-19. CDR3 nucleotide sequence: TGTGCCAGCAGCATAGACAGGGCCGCGAACACCGGGGAGCTGTTTTTT. This translates into CASSIDRAANTGELFF.